Reported below is one TCR beta chain. Germline CDR1 reads SGHAT; CDR2 reads FQNNGV. The ends were cut back, 5 bases at V and 2 bases at J, with 12 bases in the middle. This CDR3 contains 15 residues. This specimen comes from a study of shared clonotypes between healthy human individuals. As for the study in general: For every donor, three CD4 naive, three CD4 memory, two CD8 naive and one CD8 memory plates were used.

Each PCR replicate from the sorted subsets contained roughly 210 ng DNA, which is 30,000 or so T cell genomes. The assay was immunoSEQ multiplex PCR, and TCRdb's table has in-frame clones only and misses some. The sample contains approximately 1.9 million clones, 93% of which appear only once. Terminally differentiated effector memory CD45RA+ cells were excluded from the naive CD8 cells, which were CD45RO-negative and positively selected for CCR7. Recent vaccinations or acute infections were absent in the healthy HIV-negative adult donors. V usage is TRBV11-2 and J usage is TRBJ2-2; D is uncertain. The sequencing input was naive CD8+ T cells from PBMCs. This receptor was taken from a man between 18 and 29 years old in good health. Some clones in this sample may be carry-over from other donors' samples. The CDR3 loop is CASSVGILNTGELFF. CDR3 DNA sequence: TGTGCCAGCAGCGTAGGGATCCTAAACACCGGGGAGCTGTTTTTT.